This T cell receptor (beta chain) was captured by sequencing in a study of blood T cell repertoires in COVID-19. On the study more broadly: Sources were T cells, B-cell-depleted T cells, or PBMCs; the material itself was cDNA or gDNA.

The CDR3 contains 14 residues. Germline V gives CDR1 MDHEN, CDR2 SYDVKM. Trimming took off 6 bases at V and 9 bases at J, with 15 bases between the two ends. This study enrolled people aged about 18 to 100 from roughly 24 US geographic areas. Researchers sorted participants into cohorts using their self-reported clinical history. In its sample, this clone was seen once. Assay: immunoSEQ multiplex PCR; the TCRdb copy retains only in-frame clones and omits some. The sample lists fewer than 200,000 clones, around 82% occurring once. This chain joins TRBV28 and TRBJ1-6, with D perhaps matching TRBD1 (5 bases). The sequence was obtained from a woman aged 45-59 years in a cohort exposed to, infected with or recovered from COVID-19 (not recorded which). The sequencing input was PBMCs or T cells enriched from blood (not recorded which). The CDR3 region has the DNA TGTGCCAGCAGCGGGGGGGTTTCTGGTTCACCCCTCCACTTT. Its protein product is CASSGGVSGSPLHF.